This T cell receptor beta chain is drawn from a study of shared clonotypes between healthy human individuals. Study findings and constraints: Some clonotypes were shared by all four sorted-subset donors, while others were not shared. The non-shared ones had lower generation probabilities than the shared ones. Researchers sampled blood only, noting tissue repertoires likely differ.

Caucasian adults residing in Nashville, Tennessee made up all the donors. Remarks on this clone: Its cognate antigen is unknown.

Trimming at V came to 10 bases and at J to 6 bases, leaving 19 bases not matched to a gene. Germline V CDR1 and CDR2: ENHRY, SYGVKD. This CDR3 has 17 residues. Every immunoSEQ plate was one replicate of a subset's evenly spread DNA. The assay was immunoSEQ multiplex PCR, and TCRdb's table has in-frame clones only and misses some. The top ten clones hold approximately 10% of a sample with 300,000 to 400,000 clones, around 72% of them seen once. The receptor's source is a young man in good health. Sequenced sample: memory CD4+ T cells sorted from blood. This sample's subset: CD45RA-negative fraction. V is TRBV10-3 and J is TRBJ2-3, with 10 nucleotides matching TRBD2. In DNA, the CDR3 is TGTGCCACCCAAATGGGGGTGGCTAGCGGGAGTCTGGATACGCAGTATTTT. It is translated as CATQMGVASGSLDTQYF.